There are many counts of the clone carrying this TCR beta chain. TCRdb itself ran the 5' RACE reads through MiXCR, one entry per CDR3 protein. The sample gives some 140,000 distinct CDR3 sequences, about 7.3% of which show up once; around 12% is in the top ten. This sample stems from a study of CD8 T cells in ankylosing spondylitis. CDR3 length equals 14 residues. The V and J ends lost 5 bases and 7 bases, in that order; junction bases with no gene match: 8. This TCR came from a female donor with ankylosing spondylitis or in good health (not recorded which). V and J are TRBV12-3 or TRBV12-4 and TRBJ1-2; 9 bases are a match to TRBD1. Material: blood, either unsorted or a sorted T cell fraction (not recorded which). CDR3 in amino acids: CASSLTGGVRGYTF. In DNA, the CDR3 is TGTGCCAGCAGTCTAACAGGGGGCGTCCGTGGCTACACCTTC.